The 3 T cell receptor beta chains given below trace back to one sample, sequenced in a study of blood T cell repertoires in COVID-19. TCRdb's copy holds only in-frame clones and misses some; the assay was immunoSEQ multiplex PCR. The sample records about 140,000 clones, about 90% being singletons. Source material: peripheral blood. The receptors originated from a man aged 55 to 69 with active or convalescent COVID-19.

The chain couples TRBV19 to TRBJ2-1, with 9 bases fitting TRBD2. The J segment lost 5 bases and the V segment lost 6 bases, leaving 2 bases of the junction unmatched. The CDR3 is 13 amino acids. Germline CDR1 is LNHDA and CDR2 is SQIVND (reference sequence). The CDR3 sequence: CASRTSGNNEQFF. The CDR3 region has the DNA TGTGCCAGTAGGACTAGCGGTAACAATGAGCAGTTCTTC.

The rearrangement links TRBV30 to TRBJ1-5, with 7 bases identical to TRBD1. The V segment lost 0 bases and the J segment 4 bases; nucleotides outside the gene matches: 6. The CDR3 extends over 15 amino acids. Germline lookup yields CDR1 GTSNPN and CDR2 SVGIG (reference sequence). The chain's CDR3 is CAWSVGQAPNQPQHF. CDR3 bases: TGTGCCTGGAGTGTAGGACAGGCGCCTAATCAGCCCCAGCATTTT.

The chain is built from TRBV29-1 and TRBJ2-7; 10 positions agree with TRBD2. The V gene end was trimmed by 6 bases and the J gene end by 4 bases; junction bases not matched to a gene: 6. Germline V lookup: CDR1 SQVTM, CDR2 ANQGSEA. This CDR3 comprises 13 residues. The CDR3 DNA sequence: TGCAGCGTGCCAAGCGGGAGGGATTACGAGCAGTACTTC. Its translation is CSVPSGRDYEQYF.